The rows below give T cell receptor beta chains drawn from one sample of a study of blood T cell repertoires in COVID-19. Here immunoSEQ multiplex PCR was the method, and the copy in TCRdb shows in-frame clones only, minus some. The sample includes 100,000 to 150,000 clones, roughly four fifths of them seen just once. Sample: peripheral blood. These receptors came from a man in his 60s with acute or convalescent COVID-19. Each CDR3 is given with its conserved first and last residue. The order of the fields is D gene, V gene, J gene, clone size, CDR3 DNA, CDR3 protein. The D gene is left open where the match is weak. Clone size, where shown, is once, few, many, or a class for clones that have expanded.

>TRBD2|TRBV5-3|TRBJ2-4|once
TGTGCCAGAAGCTTGGGCCCCGGGGGGGCCAAAAACATTCAGTACTTC
CARSLGPGGAKNIQYF
>NA|TRBV2|TRBJ1-1|few
TGTGCCAGCAGTGGACAGACTAACACTGAAGCTTTCTTT
CASSGQTNTEAFF
>TRBD2|TRBV28|TRBJ2-3|NA
TGTGCCAGCAGTGCTAGCGGGAGTCGTGGCACAGATACGCAGTATTTT
CASSASGSRGTDTQYF
>TRBD1|TRBV28|TRBJ2-7|NA
TGTGCCAGCAGCCTGACAGGGCTCGACGAGCAGTACTTC
CASSLTGLDEQYF
>TRBD1|TRBV29-1|TRBJ2-7|NA
TGCAGCGCCACGGGACAGGGAGGATCCTACGAGCAGTACTTC
CSATGQGGSYEQYF
>NA|TRBV9|TRBJ1-3|NA
TGTGCCAGCAGCCCCCGGACAGTTGCTGGAAACACCATATATTTT
CASSPRTVAGNTIYF
>NA|TRBV27|TRBJ1-1|once
TGTGCCAGCAGTTTGACAGTGAACACTGAAGCTTTCTTT
CASSLTVNTEAFF
>TRBD1|TRBV16|TRBJ1-4|NA
TGTGCCAGCAGCCAATTCGGGACAGGGGGTGAAAAACTGTTTTTT
CASSQFGTGGEKLFF
>NA|TRBV4-1|TRBJ1-2|NA
TGCGCCAGCAGTATGCTCACCACAGGGTACTATGGCTACACCTTC
CASSMLTTGYYGYTF
>NA|TRBV5-1|TRBJ1-2|few
TGCGCCAGCAGCTTGGTCTCGTCTAGGTTATACGATGGCTACACCTTC
CASSLVSSRLYDGYTF
>NA|TRBV5-1|TRBJ1-4|once
TGCGCCAGCAGCTTGGCCGGAACAGGGAGTGAAAAACTGTTTTTT
CASSLAGTGSEKLFF
>NA|TRBV28|TRBJ2-3|NA
TGTGCCAGCGACGGACTCACAGATACGCAGTATTTT
CASDGLTDTQYF
>NA|TRBV7-3|TRBJ2-5|NA
TGTGCCAGCAGCTTAACGCGACAAGAGACCCAGTACTTC
CASSLTRQETQYF
>NA|TRBV12-5|TRBJ1-2|NA
TGTGCTAGTGGTTTGGGACAGCACTATGGCTACACCTTC
CASGLGQHYGYTF
>NA|TRBV6-5|TRBJ2-3|once
TGTGCCAGCAGTTACTCGTTCAGTTCCACAGATACGCAGTATTTT
CASSYSFSSTDTQYF
>TRBD1|TRBV15|TRBJ1-3|NA
TGTGCCACCAGCAGGGGACAGGGGTTAATTGACAACACCATATATTTT
CATSRGQGLIDNTIYF
>NA|TRBV28|TRBJ2-1|NA
TGTGCCAGCAGTTTTATGAGTTTGAATGAGCAGTTCTTC
CASSFMSLNEQFF
>NA|TRBV29-1|TRBJ1-5|NA
TGCAGCGTTGCCGGCCTAGATAATCAGCCCCAGCATTTT
CSVAGLDNQPQHF
>TRBD1|TRBV7-7|TRBJ2-5|NA
TGTGCTAGCAGCTTCGACAGGGTGGAGACCCAGTACTTC
CASSFDRVETQYF
>NA|TRBV12-3/TRBV12-4|TRBJ1-1|NA
TGTGCCAGCAGCTTTATAGGGGCTGAAGCTTTCTTT
CASSFIGAEAFF
>NA|TRBV28|TRBJ1-4|NA
TGTGCCAGCAGTTTCCCCCCCCGGGTGTTTTTT
CASSFPPRVFF
>TRBD1|TRBV19|TRBJ1-1|few
TGTGCCAGTATCCGACAGGGGGCTTGGGAAGCTTTCTTT
CASIRQGAWEAFF
>NA|TRBV27|TRBJ2-6|NA
TGTGCCAGTGCTGGCTTGACTGGGGCCAACGTCCTGACTTTC
CASAGLTGANVLTF
>NA|TRBV6-5|TRBJ1-3|NA
TGTGCCAGCAGATCCAGGGCATCTGGAAACACCATATATTTT
CASRSRASGNTIYF
>TRBD1|TRBV10-3|TRBJ1-1|NA
TGTGCCGTGGGGACAGGGAGAACTGAAGCTTTCTTT
CAVGTGRTEAFF
>NA|TRBV7-9|TRBJ1-3|NA
TGTGCCAGCAGCTTAGTGGCGGACTCTGGAAACACCATATATTTT
CASSLVADSGNTIYF
>NA|TRBV6-5|TRBJ2-7|NA
TGTGCCAGCAGTTACGCGGCCGGGGGAGCCTACGAGCAGTACTTC
CASSYAAGGAYEQYF
>NA|TRBV6-5|TRBJ1-1|few
TGTGCCAGCAGTTACAGCTTAAACACTGAAGCTTTCTTT
CASSYSLNTEAFF
>TRBD1|TRBV27|TRBJ2-7|NA
TGTGCCAGCAGCCCAATTCCGGGACAGCCGCTCTACGAGCAGTACTTC
CASSPIPGQPLYEQYF
>TRBD1|TRBV2|TRBJ1-2|NA
TGTGCCAGCCGTACAGGGGGCGCTTATGGCTACACCTTC
CASRTGGAYGYTF
>NA|TRBV7-7|TRBJ2-1|NA
TGTGCTAGCAGCTTAGCCCTAGCTTCCTACAATGAGCAGTTCTTC
CASSLALASYNEQFF
>NA|TRBV28|TRBJ1-4|NA
TGTGCCAGCAGACCCGAGGGGGGGGCGGTGATTAATGAAAAACTGTTTTTT
CASRPEGGAVINEKLFF
>TRBD2|TRBV9|TRBJ2-7|NA
TGTGCCAGCAGCGCCGGGACTAGAATCCTCTACGAGCAGTACTTC
CASSAGTRILYEQYF
>TRBD2|TRBV5-4|TRBJ2-5|NA
TGTGCCAGCAGCAGCCGGACTAGCCAGGAGACCCAGTACTTC
CASSSRTSQETQYF
>NA|TRBV29-1|TRBJ2-5|NA
TGCAGCGTTGAGTATAATCCTGGGGAGGAGACCCAGTACTTC
CSVEYNPGEETQYF
>TRBD2|TRBV19|TRBJ2-7|NA
TGTGCCAGTAGTCTACGACTAGCGGGAGGTGACGAGCAGTACTTC
CASSLRLAGGDEQYF
>NA|TRBV9|TRBJ2-4|NA
TGTGCCAGCAGCGCCGCTAGCAGAGACATTCAGTACTTC
CASSAASRDIQYF
>TRBD1|TRBV28|TRBJ2-7|once
TGTGCCAGCAGTCTCGACAGGGGGAAACTAATTACCTACGAGCAGTACTTC
CASSLDRGKLITYEQYF
>TRBD1|TRBV6-5|TRBJ1-4|NA
TGTGCCAGCAGTTACCCAGGACAGGGAAGGGAAAAACTGTTTTTT
CASSYPGQGREKLFF
>NA|TRBV12-3/TRBV12-4|TRBJ2-1|NA
TGTGCCAGCAGTTCACCGCGAGCTGAGCAGTTCTTC
CASSSPRAEQFF
>NA|TRBV27|TRBJ1-2|NA
TGTGCCAGCAGCTTAGCGGGGCCCTATGGCTACACCTTC
CASSLAGPYGYTF
>NA|TRBV10-3|TRBJ1-5|NA
TGTGCCATCAGTGAGAGGGGGAGCAATCAGCCCCAGCATTTT
CAISERGSNQPQHF
>TRBD1|TRBV7-6|TRBJ1-3|NA
TGTGCCAGCAGCGACCCGTACAGGGACAGGACTGGAAACACCATATATTTT
CASSDPYRDRTGNTIYF
>NA|TRBV6-5|TRBJ2-6|NA
TGTGCCAGCAGTTCTCACAGCTCTGGGGCCAACGTCCTGACTTTC
CASSSHSSGANVLTF
>TRBD1|TRBV28|TRBJ1-2|once
TGTGCCAGCAGCCCGAACAGGGGGTATGGCTACACCTTC
CASSPNRGYGYTF
>TRBD2|TRBV7-8|TRBJ2-7|NA
TGTGCCAGCAGCTTAGTCCCTAGCGGGGCCTACGAGCAGTACTTC
CASSLVPSGAYEQYF
>TRBD1|TRBV6-4|TRBJ2-3|NA
TGTGCCAGCAGTCGACAGGGCACCACAGATACGCAGTATTTT
CASSRQGTTDTQYF
>TRBD2|TRBV19|TRBJ2-7|NA
TGTGCCAGTACTCTGGTAGCGGGAGAGGGGGACGAGCAGTACTTC
CASTLVAGEGDEQYF
>TRBD1|TRBV5-1|TRBJ2-7|NA
TGCGCCAGCAGCCTGGGACAGGGCGACGAGCAGTACTTC
CASSLGQGDEQYF
>TRBD1|TRBV7-9|TRBJ2-7|NA
TGTGCCAGCAGCGCCGGGACAGGGGGCGTGAGGTACGAGCAGTACTTC
CASSAGTGGVRYEQYF
>NA|TRBV24-1|TRBJ1-1|NA
TGTGCCACCAGTGAATCGACAGGCGGGACTGAAGCTTTCTTT
CATSESTGGTEAFF
>NA|TRBV3-1/TRBV3-2|TRBJ2-5|NA
TGTGCCAGCAGCCAAGGCCTTGGGGCGGCCGAAGAGACCCAGTACTTC
CASSQGLGAAEETQYF
>NA|TRBV20-1|TRBJ2-1|NA
TGCAGTGCTAGTGTGCGGGGCCCGAGCTCCTACAATGAGCAGTTCTTC
CSASVRGPSSYNEQFF
>NA|TRBV27|TRBJ2-7|NA
TGTGCCAGCAGTTTTCTTGGCTTACGAAGCTCCTACGAGCAGTACTTC
CASSFLGLRSSYEQYF
>TRBD1|TRBV6-2/TRBV6-3|TRBJ1-3|NA
TGTGCCAGCAGTCCCGGGACAGGGAACTCTGGAAACACCATATATTTT
CASSPGTGNSGNTIYF